This is a list of T cell receptor beta chains from one sample in a study of blood T cell repertoires in COVID-19. Libraries were prepared by immunoSEQ multiplex PCR; TCRdb keeps only in-frame clonotypes and omits some of them. The sample includes 20,000 to 25,000 clones, around 88% of them seen just once. Sequenced: peripheral blood. The receptors stem from a human donor with active COVID-19. The donor label of this sample is uncertain. Each CDR3 is given with its conserved first and last residue. D genes are given only for firm matches. Not every row has a clone size; where given, it reads once, few, many or a size class.

clone_size d_call cdr3_length j_call v_call cdr3_aa cdr3_nt
. TRBD1 17 TRBJ1-4 TRBV6-6 CASSRGGPGTDNEKLFF TGTGCCAGCAGTCGCGGGGGACCCGGGACAGATAATGAAAAACTGTTTTTT
. TRBD1 13 TRBJ1-2 TRBV28 CASNPGTGSGYTF TGTGCCAGCAACCCCGGGACAGGGAGCGGCTACACCTTC
. TRBD1 16 TRBJ2-7 TRBV9 CASSLDSGTGEHEQYF TGTGCCAGCAGCCTTGATTCCGGGACAGGGGAACACGAGCAGTACTTC
. . 13 TRBJ2-5 TRBV7-3 CASSLDWLETQYF TGTGCCAGCAGCTTGGACTGGTTAGAGACCCAGTACTTC
. TRBD2 14 TRBJ2-1 TRBV29-1 CSVPSGSPYNEQFF TGCAGCGTTCCTAGCGGGAGTCCGTACAATGAGCAGTTCTTC
. . 15 TRBJ2-5 TRBV5-1 CASSLRLATQETQYF TGCGCCAGCAGCCTACGACTCGCCACCCAAGAGACCCAGTACTTC
. TRBD1 10 TRBJ2-1 TRBV12-3/TRBV12-4 CASSRTGKFF TGTGCCAGCAGTCGGACAGGGAAGTTCTTC
. TRBD1 12 TRBJ2-7 TRBV27 CASSWTGGEQYF TGTGCCAGCAGTTGGACAGGGGGCGAGCAGTACTTC
. . 15 TRBJ2-1 TRBV9 CASSVGRLSYNEQFF TGTGCCAGCAGCGTAGGGCGGCTCTCCTACAATGAGCAGTTCTTC
. TRBD2 16 TRBJ2-1 TRBV4-3 CASSQDISGRYDEQFF TGCGCCAGCAGCCAAGATATTAGCGGGAGGTATGATGAGCAGTTCTTC
. . 14 TRBJ2-3 TRBV5-1 CASSLVLSTDTQYF TGCGCCAGCAGCTTGGTTCTTAGCACAGATACGCAGTATTTT
few TRBD1 15 TRBJ1-1 TRBV7-9 CASSPDRGLNTEAFF TGTGCCAGCAGCCCGGACAGGGGGCTGAACACTGAAGCTTTCTTT
. . 11 TRBJ2-7 TRBV6-5 CASKGVGEQYF TGTGCCAGCAAGGGAGTTGGGGAGCAGTACTTC
. TRBD1 15 TRBJ2-7 TRBV6-1 CASSEVPGQAYEQYF TGTGCCAGCAGTGAAGTACCGGGACAGGCCTACGAGCAGTACTTC
. . 12 TRBJ2-1 TRBV19 CASSRPYNEQFF TGTGCCAGTAGCCGTCCGTACAATGAGCAGTTCTTC
. TRBD2 16 TRBJ2-6 TRBV7-2 CASSLGLAGGANVLTF TGTGCCAGCAGCTTAGGGCTAGCGGGAGGGGCCAACGTCCTGACTTTC
. TRBD2 15 TRBJ2-7 TRBV5-4 CASSSGLAEVYEQYF TGTGCCAGCAGCTCGGGACTAGCGGAAGTCTACGAGCAGTACTTC
. . 17 TRBJ2-2 TRBV7-8 CASSLEPTETNTGELFF TGTGCCAGCAGCTTAGAACCCACAGAAACGAACACCGGGGAGCTGTTTTTT
. . 14 TRBJ2-1 TRBV11-2 CASSPGVSYNEQFF TGTGCCAGCAGCCCCGGTGTCTCCTACAATGAGCAGTTCTTC
. . 15 TRBJ2-2 TRBV5-1 CASSLGEFGTGELFF TGCGCCAGCAGCTTGGGGGAGTTTGGCACCGGGGAGCTGTTTTTT
. TRBD1 16 TRBJ2-3 TRBV7-9 CASSSRWTGGEDTQYF TGTGCCAGCAGCTCCCGATGGACAGGGGGGGAAGATACGCAGTATTTT
once TRBD2 17 TRBJ2-1 TRBV11-3 CASSLDPGLAGGDEQFF TGTGCCAGCAGCTTAGACCCAGGACTAGCGGGAGGGGATGAGCAGTTCTTC
. . 14 TRBJ2-1 TRBV27 CASSFGGIYNEQFF TGTGCCAGCAGTTTCGGCGGGATCTACAATGAGCAGTTCTTC
. . 13 TRBJ2-2 TRBV9 CASSVRGTGELFF TGTGCCAGCAGCGTCAGGGGTACCGGGGAGCTGTTTTTT
. . 12 TRBJ1-2 TRBV28 CASSLAGYGYTF TGTGCCAGCAGTTTAGCAGGGTATGGCTACACCTTC
. TRBD2 17 TRBJ2-5 TRBV14 CASSQPILAGGQETQYF TGTGCCAGCAGCCAACCTATCTTAGCGGGAGGCCAAGAGACCCAGTACTTC
. . 15 TRBJ2-7 TRBV18 CASSPFSGESYEQYF TGTGCCAGCTCACCCTTCAGTGGTGAATCCTACGAGCAGTACTTC
. TRBD1 15 TRBJ2-6 TRBV6-6 CASSDTGAGANVLTF TGTGCCAGCAGCGATACAGGGGCTGGGGCCAACGTCCTGACTTTC
. . 12 TRBJ2-7 TRBV7-9 CASSFGTYEQYF TGTGCCAGCAGCTTCGGGACCTACGAGCAGTACTTC
. . 13 TRBJ2-5 TRBV24-1 CATSSSSQETQYF TGTGCCACCAGTTCCTCCAGCCAAGAGACCCAGTACTTC
. TRBD2 17 TRBJ2-3 TRBV7-3 CASSLTSGSYGTDTQYF TGTGCCAGCAGCTTGACTAGCGGAAGCTACGGTACAGATACGCAGTATTTT
. TRBD1 17 TRBJ2-6 TRBV19 CASSIGRDRAGANVLTF TGTGCCAGTAGTATAGGTCGGGACAGGGCTGGGGCCAACGTCCTGACTTTC
. . 13 TRBJ2-1 TRBV7-3 CASSLTGSNEQFF TGTGCCAGCAGCTTAACCGGGAGCAATGAGCAGTTCTTC
. . 17 TRBJ2-1 TRBV4-1 CASSRGGLAALGNEQFF TGCGCCAGCAGCCGAGGGGGGCTAGCGGCTTTGGGGAATGAGCAGTTCTTC
. . 14 TRBJ2-1 TRBV9 CASSLRDRYNEQFF TGTGCCAGCAGCCTTCGGGATCGGTACAATGAGCAGTTCTTC
. TRBD1 16 TRBJ1-5 TRBV28 CASTLKGQAGNQPQHF TGTGCCAGCACCCTGAAGGGACAGGCCGGGAATCAGCCCCAGCATTTT
. . 14 TRBJ2-7 TRBV14 CASSQDREPGGQYF TGTGCCAGCAGCCAAGATCGGGAGCCGGGTGGGCAGTACTTC
. . 16 TRBJ2-2 TRBV24-1 CATSDLDRAGSGELFF TGTGCCACCAGTGACCTCGACAGGGCGGGATCCGGGGAGCTGTTTTTT
. TRBD1 14 TRBJ2-1 TRBV6-5 CASSYRGQNNEQFF TGTGCCAGCAGTTACAGGGGGCAGAACAATGAGCAGTTCTTC
. . 12 TRBJ2-7 TRBV5-6 CASSLVNYEQYF TGTGCCAGCAGCTTGGTCAACTACGAGCAGTACTTC
. TRBD2 19 TRBJ2-1 TRBV7-9 CASSLASGGSFASLDEQFF TGTGCCAGCAGCTTAGCGAGTGGCGGGAGTTTTGCGTCGCTCGATGAGCAGTTCTTC
. . 14 TRBJ2-1 TRBV11-3 CASSLEWPPHEQFF TGTGCCAGCAGCTTAGAGTGGCCCCCCCATGAGCAGTTCTTC
once TRBD1 14 TRBJ1-2 TRBV28 CASSLQGQGNGYTF TGTGCCAGCAGTTTACAGGGACAGGGTAATGGCTACACCTTC
once TRBD1 15 TRBJ2-3 TRBV7-8 CASSTREGATDTQYF TGTGCCAGCAGCACCCGAGAGGGGGCAACAGATACGCAGTATTTT
medium-sized TRBD2 17 TRBJ2-2 TRBV30 CAWSPGLAGGGTGELFF TGTGCCTGGAGCCCAGGACTAGCGGGAGGAGGAACCGGGGAGCTGTTTTTT
. TRBD2 18 TRBJ2-2 TRBV11-3 CASSFRDPGTTNTGELFF TGTGCCAGCAGCTTCCGCGATCCCGGGACTACTAACACCGGGGAGCTGTTTTTT
. . 14 TRBJ1-1 TRBV6-6 CASSFDRKNTEAFF TGTGCCAGCAGTTTCGACAGGAAGAACACTGAAGCTTTCTTT
. TRBD1 17 TRBJ2-7 TRBV7-9 CASSSTSGTGDAYEQYF TGTGCCAGCAGTTCCACTTCCGGGACAGGGGACGCCTACGAGCAGTACTTC
once TRBD2 14 TRBJ2-5 TRBV15 CATSLRGRTGTQYF TGTGCCACCAGCCTCCGCGGGAGAACCGGGACCCAGTACTTC
. TRBD1 15 TRBJ1-5 TRBV11-1 CASSPGQGDHQPQHF TGTGCCAGCAGCCCGGGACAGGGAGATCATCAGCCCCAGCATTTT
few . 12 TRBJ2-7 TRBV7-2 CASSPTRHEQYF TGTGCCAGCAGTCCGACTAGGCACGAGCAGTACTTC